The sequence of this TCR beta chain was determined in a study of T cell changes during pregnancy in multiple sclerosis. The repertoire was sequenced with immunoSEQ multiplex PCR; TCRdb's copy has only in-frame clones and lacks some. The sample lists around 130,000 clones; less than 97% were seen once. This TCR was sampled from a female donor with multiple sclerosis, enrolled in a pregnancy study. Sample: peripheral blood, taken after pregnancy.

The CDR3 DNA follows: TGTGCCACCAGCAGAGATCGGTTCGGGTCCTACGAGCAGTACTTC. Residues: CATSRDRFGSYEQYF. This chain uses TRBV15 with TRBJ2-7, with D uncertain. The ends were cut back, 0 bases at V and 1 base at J, with 10 bases in the middle. The germline V gene encodes CDR1 LNHNV and CDR2 YYDKDF (reference sequence). This CDR3 has 15 residues.